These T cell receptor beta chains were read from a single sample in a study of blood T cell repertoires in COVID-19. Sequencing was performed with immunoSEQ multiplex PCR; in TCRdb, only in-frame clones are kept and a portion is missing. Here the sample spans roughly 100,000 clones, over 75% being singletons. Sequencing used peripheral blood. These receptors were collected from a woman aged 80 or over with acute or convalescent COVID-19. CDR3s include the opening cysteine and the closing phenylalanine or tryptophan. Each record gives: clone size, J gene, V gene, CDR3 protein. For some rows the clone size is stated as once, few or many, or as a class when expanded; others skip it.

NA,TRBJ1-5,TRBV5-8,CASTFGWPSNQPQHF
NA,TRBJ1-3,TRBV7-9,CASSKRRAGEGNTIYF
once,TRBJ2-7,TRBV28,CASSQDTRRGPPYEQYF
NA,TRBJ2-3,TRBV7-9,CASSPTSGAADTQYF
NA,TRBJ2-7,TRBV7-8,CASSLAWQGLYF
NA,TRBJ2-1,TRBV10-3,CAISAEDNEQFF
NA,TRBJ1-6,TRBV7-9,CASSLTGAYNSPLHF
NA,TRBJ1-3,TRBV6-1,CASSDQGTGNTIYF
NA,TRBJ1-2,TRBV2,CASIEDRALRANYGYTF
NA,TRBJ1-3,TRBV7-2,CASPPAYSSGNTIYF
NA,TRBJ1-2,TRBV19,CATNPGQGAFPYGYTF
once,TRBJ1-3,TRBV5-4,CASSLGQIGNTIYF
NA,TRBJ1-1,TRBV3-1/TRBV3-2,CASSQGQLNTEAFF
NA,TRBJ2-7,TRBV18,CASSSLSYEQYF
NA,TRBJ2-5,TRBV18,CASSPGSTAETQYF
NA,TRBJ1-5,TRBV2,CASRVGQGGNQPQHF
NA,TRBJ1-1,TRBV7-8,CASSLVGIQGAEAFF
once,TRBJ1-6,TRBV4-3,CASSQDPAGELSPLHF
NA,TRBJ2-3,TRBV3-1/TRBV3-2,CASSPGTATDTQYF
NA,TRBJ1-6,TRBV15,CATSGRDRLSPLHF
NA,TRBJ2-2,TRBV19,CASGQEPRGELFF
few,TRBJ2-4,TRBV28,CASSLGLAGGVKNIQYF
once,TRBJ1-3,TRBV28,CASSTPTGHSGNTIYF
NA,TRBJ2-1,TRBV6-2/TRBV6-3,CASSYADRGYNEQFF
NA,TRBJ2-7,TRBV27,CASSSGQGMHF
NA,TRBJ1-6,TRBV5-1,CASSLASQAPLHF
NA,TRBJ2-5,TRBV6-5,CASAGQPQETQYF
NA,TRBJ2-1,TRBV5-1,CASSPSGTHNEQFF
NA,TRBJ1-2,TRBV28,CASSLFGRATYGYTF
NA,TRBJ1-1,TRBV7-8,CASSLRDPGGWGTEAFF
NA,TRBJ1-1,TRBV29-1,CSVQQGANTEAFF
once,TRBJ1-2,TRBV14,CASSPGTVYGYTF
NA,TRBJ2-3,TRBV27,CASSLWGFTDTQYF
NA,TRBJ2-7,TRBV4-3,CASSQAGDLEQYF
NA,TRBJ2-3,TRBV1,CTSSQQKTRTSGGTTDTQYF
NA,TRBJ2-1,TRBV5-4,CASSLAGTLYNEQFF